These 22 T cell receptor beta chains originate from one sample sequenced in a study of T-cell memory formation after mild COVID-19 (dated by TCRdb to about 2021). Libraries were prepared through 5' RACE. Sequencing was carried out with an Illumina NovaSeq 6000. TCRdb cleaned the public reads at Q25 with fastp, built clones with MiXCR and kept in-frame beta chains. Identical CDR3 protein sequences are pooled into one entry, listed with their most common genes and DNA. In all, the sample holds around 250,000 distinct CDR3 sequences, and over 15% of those were seen once. Clones ranked in the top ten supply 22% of the sample. The sequenced sample was PBMCs or a T cell subset sorted from them (not recorded which). These receptor sequences come from a young man who had mild COVID-19 (a few samples of this study predate the infection). The sample titles of this study are shuffled in the database, so cell type and time point are left out; the donor was told from shared clones.

The chain joins TRBV11-2 to TRBJ2-4; D is perhaps TRBD1 (5 bases). The V end was cut by 5 bases, the J end by 8 bases, with 16 bases between. Germline loops: CDR1 SGHAT, CDR2 FQNNGV. CDR3 length equals 14 residues. CDR3 loop: CASSPWTTGDIQYF. In nucleotides, the CDR3 is TGTGCCAGCAGCCCCTGGACAACCGGAGACATTCAGTACTTC.

This clonotype has just a few counts. The rearrangement links TRBV13 to TRBJ2-3; D may be TRBD1 (6 bases). The germline V gene has CDR1 PRHDT and CDR2 FYEKMQ (reference sequence). Trimming stripped 5 bases from V and 4 bases from J, with 16 bases between. The CDR3 contains 15 residues. The chain's CDR3 is CASSPRQDPPDTQYF. CDR3 nucleotide sequence: TGTGCCAGCAGCCCGCGACAGGACCCCCCAGATACGCAGTATTTT.

CDR3 sequence: CASARGFSNTEAFF. The DNA of the CDR3 is TGTGCCAGCGCGAGGGGTTTTTCGAACACTGAAGCTTTCTTT. This sequence joins TRBV5-6 and TRBJ1-1; tentative D call: TRBD1 (5 bases). The CDR3 loop spans 14 amino acids. V lost 7 bases and J lost 1, with 14 bases in between. The V gene's germline CDR1 is SGHDT and CDR2 YYEEEE.

The gene calls are TRBV7-9 and TRBJ1-1, with D maybe TRBD1 (5 bases). The germline CDR1 and CDR2 sequences are SEHNR and FQNEAQ (reference sequence). The V and J ends lost 5 bases and 2 bases respectively, with 15 bases between them. The CDR3 length is 15 residues. The CDR3 is CASSAGWGDNTEAFF. In DNA form, the CDR3 reads TGTGCCAGCAGCGCGGGGTGGGGCGACAACACTGAAGCTTTCTTT.

The chain joins TRBV30 to TRBJ1-4, with D tentatively TRBD1 (6 bases). Trimming took off 5 bases at V and 8 bases at J, with 15 bases between the two ends. The CDR3 loop spans 13 amino acids. Germline V gene lookup returns CDR1 GTSNPN and CDR2 SVGIG (reference sequence). The CDR3 DNA sequence: TGTGCCTGGGCACAGGGAAGTCAGGAAAAACTGTTTTTT. This gives the protein CAWAQGSQEKLFF.

This clonotype was detected many times. The rearrangement joins TRBV10-3 to TRBJ1-3; D is unresolved. Trimming stripped 4 bases from V and 0 bases from J, with 7 bases between. The CDR3 is 14 residues long. Germline lookup yields CDR1 ENHRY and CDR2 SYGVKD. As DNA, the CDR3 is TGTGCCATCAGTGTAGACAACTCTGGAAACACCATATATTTT. It translates to CAISVDNSGNTIYF.

For the CDR3, the DNA is TGTGCCACCAGTGATCCGACCGGGACTAACTACAATGAGCAGTTCTTC. It yields the protein CATSDPTGTNYNEQFF. This chain joins TRBV24-1 and TRBJ2-1; TRBD2 matches at 7 bases. Germline V gene sequence: CDR1 KGHDR, CDR2 SFDVKD. The V segment lost 3 bases and the J segment 3 bases; nucleotides outside the gene matches: 7. The CDR3 length is 16 residues.

This clonotype was picked up many times. The chain combines TRBV28 with TRBJ1-4; D remains unclear. Germline V CDR1 and CDR2: MDHEN, SYDVKM. The V gene lost 5 bases and the J gene lost 7 bases, with 17 bases spanning the gap. The CDR3 loop spans 15 amino acids. The CDR3, as DNA: TGTGCCAGCAGTATAAATCCCTCTTGGGGTGAAAAACTGTTTTTT. It specifies CASSINPSWGEKLFF.

The V call is TRBV15, the J call TRBJ2-5; D is ambiguous. CDR3 length: 15 residues. The germline V gene has CDR1 LNHNV and CDR2 YYDKDF (reference sequence). V gave up 4 bases and J gave up 3 bases, with 15 bases separating them. CDR3 bases: TGTGCCACCAGCACCCACTGGGATAACAAAGAGACCCAGTACTTC. The encoded protein is CATSTHWDNKETQYF.

Note on this clonotype: A read error may produce the germline difference seen at one junction end. The chain recombines TRBV29-1 with TRBJ1-1; D unclear. The CDR3 has 13 residues. Germline CDR1 SQVTM, CDR2 ANQGSEA. The DNA for the CDR3 is TGCAGCGTTACGAAGGGTGGGGTAACTGAAGATTTCTTT. Translation gives CSVTKGGVTEDFF.

This clonotype was picked up a small number of times. The rearrangement uses TRBV7-2 and TRBJ1-6; TRBD1 is a possible D gene (5 bases). This CDR3 is 18 amino acids long. In germline, CDR1 is SGHTA, CDR2 FQGNSA. V lost 1 base and J 0 bases, leaving 13 bases between the germline ends. CDR3 sequence: CASSLGGAGNSYNSPLHF. The CDR3 nucleotides are TGTGCCAGCAGCTTAGGAGGAGCAGGGAACTCCTATAATTCACCCCTCCACTTT.

This clonotype was detected a few times. This rearrangement joins TRBV20-1 to TRBJ1-1; TRBD1 might be the D (6 bases). Germline V gene sequence: CDR1 DFQATT, CDR2 SNEGSKA (reference sequence). The length of the CDR3 is 15 residues. The CDR3 DNA reads TGCAGCGCGCCCCGGGACAATTTAGTGAACACTGAAGCTTTCTTT. This encodes CSAPRDNLVNTEAFF.

CDR3 nucleotide sequence: TGTGCCAGCAGCGGCCCTTGGACAGGGGGCACTGAAGCTTTCTTT. This sequence encodes CASSGPWTGGTEAFF. This chain connects TRBV9 to TRBJ1-1, with 10 positions matching TRBD1. Germline V gene data show CDR1 as SGDLS and CDR2 as YYNGEE. CDR3 length equals 15 residues. V trimming: 3 bases; J trimming: 4 bases; junction bases outside the gene matches: 6.

This rearrangement joins TRBV28 to TRBJ1-4; no definite D call. CDR1 is MDHEN, CDR2 SYDVKM, per germline. Trimming removed 2 bases from V and 10 bases from J, with 5 bases in between. The CDR3 is 11 residues long. CDR3 in amino acids: CASSLNRKLFF. Written as DNA, the CDR3 is TGTGCCAGCAGTTTAAACAGAAAACTGTTTTTT.

The table lists this clonotype with a few counts. This chain uses TRBV11-3 with TRBJ2-2; tentative D call: TRBD2 (5 bases). Trimming cost V 5 bases and J 7 bases, with 17 bases left between them. Germline lookup yields CDR1 SGHNT and CDR2 YENEEA. The CDR3 sequence is 15 residues long. This chain's CDR3 is CASSPSPRAGGELFF. The DNA of the CDR3 is TGTGCCAGCAGCCCCTCCCCGAGGGCCGGCGGGGAGCTGTTTTTT.

This clonotype was counted only a few times. The genes are TRBV19 and TRBJ1-5; D not resolved. V was clipped by 1 base and J by 0 bases, with 10 bases between them. Germline CDR1 is LNHDA and CDR2 is SQIVND (reference sequence). This CDR3 is built from 16 residues. CDR3 in DNA: TGTGCCAGTAGTATAGGGTACAGATATAGCAATCAGCCCCAGCATTTT. It is translated as CASSIGYRYSNQPQHF.

This chain links TRBV12-3 or TRBV12-4 with TRBJ1-1; the D is unclear. Trimming left V 6 bases short and J 10 bases short, with 18 bases between. The CDR3 length is 13 residues. In DNA, the CDR3 is TGTGCCAGCAGCCTCCTAGACGGTTCCGGAGCTTTCTTT. It translates to CASSLLDGSGAFF.

The rearrangement joins TRBV9 to TRBJ2-1, with 8 bases identical to TRBD2. Trimming removed 3 bases from V and 2 bases from J; junction bases left unmatched: 1. The CDR3 is 14 residues long. Germline V lookup: CDR1 SGDLS, CDR2 YYNGEE. The CDR3 sequence: CASSAGGPYNEQFF. The CDR3 coding sequence is TGTGCCAGCAGCGCGGGGGGGCCCTACAATGAGCAGTTCTTC.

J is TRBJ2-7 and V is TRBV6-2 or TRBV6-3, with D possibly being TRBD2 (6 bases). Germline V gene lookup returns CDR1 MNHEY and CDR2 SVGEGT. V was cut by 4 bases and J by 3 bases, with 10 bases left in between. The length of the CDR3 is 13 residues. The CDR3: CASSFGGYYEQYV. DNA for the CDR3: TGTGCCAGCAGTTTTGGGGGGTACTACGAGCAGTACGTC.

This clonotype was found a few times. The chain couples TRBV5-1 to TRBJ2-6; 10 nucleotides match TRBD1. This CDR3 has 17 residues. Germline CDR1 SGHRS, CDR2 YFSETQ. V dropped 2 bases and J dropped 3; count of bases not matched to a gene: 5. CDR3 amino acids: CASSLPTGGGGANVLTF. The DNA for the CDR3 is TGCGCCAGCAGCTTACCGACAGGGGGCGGTGGGGCCAACGTCCTGACTTTC.

This clonotype has more than one count but fewer than ten. This CDR3 reads CASSILSGQAQETQYF. Written as DNA, the CDR3 is TGTGCCAGCAGCATACTTAGCGGTCAGGCCCAAGAGACCCAGTACTTC. The chain joins TRBV7-8 to TRBJ2-5, with D possibly TRBD2 on 6 matching bases. The V gene lost 5 bases and the J gene lost 1 base, with 17 bases spanning the gap. Germline V CDR1 and CDR2: SGHVS, FQNEAQ. This CDR3 has 16 residues.

This clonotype has more than one count but fewer than ten. Relative to the germline gene, one junction end is altered; a read error may explain this. The genes are TRBV2 and TRBJ2-2; 9 nucleotides agree with TRBD2. The germline V gene has CDR1 SNHLY and CDR2 FYNNEI. The length of the CDR3 is 16 residues. The CDR3 nucleotides are TGTGCCAGCAGTGAATTAGCGGGGGATCCCACCGGGGACCTGTTTTTT. Translated, it gives CASSELAGDPTGDLFF.